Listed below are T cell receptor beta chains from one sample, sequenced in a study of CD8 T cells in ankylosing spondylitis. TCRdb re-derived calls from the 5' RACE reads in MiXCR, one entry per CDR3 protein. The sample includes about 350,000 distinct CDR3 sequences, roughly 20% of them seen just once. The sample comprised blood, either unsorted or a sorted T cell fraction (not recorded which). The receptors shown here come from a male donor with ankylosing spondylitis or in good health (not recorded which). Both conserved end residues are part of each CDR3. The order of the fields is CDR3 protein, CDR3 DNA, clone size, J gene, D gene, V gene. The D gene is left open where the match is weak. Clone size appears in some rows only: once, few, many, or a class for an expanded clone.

CASSQEYGRGPGDGSQYF,TGTGCCAGCAGCCAAGAGTACGGACGGGGCCCCGGGGACGGGTCGCAGTATTTT,-,TRBJ2-3,-,TRBV3-1
CASQGRRAGANVLTF,TGTGCCAGCCAGGGGCGGAGGGCTGGGGCCAACGTCCTGACTTTC,-,TRBJ2-6,-,TRBV28
CSHRDRPWTGELFF,TGCAGCCACCGGGACAGACCGTGGACCGGGGAGCTGTTTTTT,-,TRBJ2-2,TRBD1,TRBV29-1
CASRPGAINEQFF,TGTGCCAGCAGACCGGGGGCAATCAATGAGCAGTTCTTC,few,TRBJ2-1,-,TRBV12-3/TRBV12-4
CSARATGESKNIQYF,TGCAGTGCTAGAGCGACAGGGGAGTCCAAAAACATTCAGTACTTC,-,TRBJ2-4,TRBD1,TRBV20-1
CASSLASTGSGNSPLHF,TGTGCCAGCAGCCTCGCCTCCACAGGGTCAGGGAATTCACCCCTCCACTTT,few,TRBJ1-6,-,TRBV7-8
CASSPHPGISNTEAFF,TGCGCCAGCAGCCCCCATCCCGGGATTTCTAACACTGAAGCTTTCTTT,few,TRBJ1-1,-,TRBV4-1
CASSLHWDTQETQYF,TGTGCCAGCAGCTTACACTGGGACACCCAAGAGACCCAGTACTTC,-,TRBJ2-5,-,TRBV11-2
CASSQDFPEGEKLFF,TGTGCCAGCAGCCAAGATTTCCCGGAGGGTGAAAAACTGTTTTTT,few,TRBJ1-4,-,TRBV4-2
CASSFSGGGLNEQFF,TGTGCCAGCAGTTTTAGCGGGGGGGGCCTCAATGAGCAGTTCTTC,few,TRBJ2-1,TRBD2,TRBV6-5
CASSQEGREGTEAFF,TGCGCCAGCAGCCAAGAAGGCAGGGAGGGCACTGAAGCTTTCTTT,few,TRBJ1-1,-,TRBV4-1
CASSLPGQGAVGYGYTF,TGTGCCAGCAGCCTCCCGGGACAGGGGGCGGTCGGCTATGGCTACACCTTC,-,TRBJ1-2,TRBD1,TRBV7-9
CSVEGFGPNYGYTF,TGCAGCGTTGAAGGTTTCGGACCTAACTATGGCTACACCTTC,few,TRBJ1-2,-,TRBV29-1
CASSLDRGRRNLHF,TGCGCCAGCAGCCTCGACAGGGGGAGACGGAACCTCCACTTT,-,TRBJ1-6,TRBD1,TRBV5-1
CASSYELAGEETQYF,TGTGCCAGCAGTTACGAGCTAGCGGGGGAAGAGACCCAGTACTTC,few,TRBJ2-5,TRBD2,TRBV6-5